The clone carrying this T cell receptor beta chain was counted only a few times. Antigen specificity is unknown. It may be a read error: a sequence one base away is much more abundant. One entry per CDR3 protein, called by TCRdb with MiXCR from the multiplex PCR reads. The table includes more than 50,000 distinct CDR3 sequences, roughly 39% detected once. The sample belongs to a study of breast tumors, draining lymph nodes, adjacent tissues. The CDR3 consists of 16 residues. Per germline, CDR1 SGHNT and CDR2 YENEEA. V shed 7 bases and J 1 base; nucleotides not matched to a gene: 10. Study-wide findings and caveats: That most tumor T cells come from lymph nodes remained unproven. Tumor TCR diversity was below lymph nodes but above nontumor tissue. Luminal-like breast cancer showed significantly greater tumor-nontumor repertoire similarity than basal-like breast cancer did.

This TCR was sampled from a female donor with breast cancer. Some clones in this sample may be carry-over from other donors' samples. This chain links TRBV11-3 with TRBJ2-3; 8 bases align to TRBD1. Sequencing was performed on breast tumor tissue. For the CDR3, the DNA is TGTGCCAGCACTACCGGGACAGGATCTCGCACAGATACGCAGTATTTT. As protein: CASTTGTGSRTDTQYF.